This T cell receptor (beta chain) is drawn from a study of blood T cell repertoires in COVID-19. The germline V gene encodes CDR1 SGHNT and CDR2 YENEEA. V lost 5 bases and J 4 bases, leaving 3 bases between the germline ends. The CDR3 runs 12 residues. The table came from immunoSEQ multiplex PCR; TCRdb's copy has only in-frame clones and leaves some out. The sample records about 53,000 clones, more than 80% being singletons. This sequence was found in a man at least 80 years old with acute or convalescent COVID-19. This chain links TRBV11-3 with TRBJ1-6, with D hard to call. The sample consisted of peripheral blood. The CDR3 DNA reads TGTGCCAGCAGCCTTTATAATTCACCCCTCCACTTT. Protein product: CASSLYNSPLHF.